The clone carrying this T cell receptor (beta chain) was observed a few times. Its target is not known. This specimen belongs to a study of blood T cells in healthy people across ages. General study results and limits: Both naive CD4+ cell counts and diversity were greater in long-lived donors than in aged donors. Naive and antigen-experienced cells could not be conclusively compared, given unsorted PBMCs. Older age coincided with a roughly linear decline in TCR beta diversity per million T cells.

The use of a sample-barcoded 5' primer and a J-beta primer mix characterized a second PCR of roughly 6 to 11 cycles. Each CDR3 protein is one row after TCRdb ran MiXCR on the 5' RACE reads. The table records 600,000 to 900,000 distinct CDR3 sequences, 25% to 30% of them present only once. Trimming stripped 1 base from V and 6 bases from J, with 11 bases between. CDR1 is SGHKS and CDR2 is YYEKEE in the germline V gene (reference sequence). This CDR3 spans 14 amino acids. These records were also assigned to another study, of T cells of mothers and their children. From that second work: The study found slightly higher but non-significant overlap in related versus unrelated mother-child pairs.

The chain joins TRBV5-5 to TRBJ2-1; a possible D gene is TRBD2 (6 bases). Sequencing input: blood. The source of this sequence is a boy aged 10-17 years in good health. CDR3 sequence reads: CASSLKGLANEQFF. CDR3 in DNA: TGTGCCAGCAGCTTGAAGGGACTTGCCAATGAGCAGTTCTTC.